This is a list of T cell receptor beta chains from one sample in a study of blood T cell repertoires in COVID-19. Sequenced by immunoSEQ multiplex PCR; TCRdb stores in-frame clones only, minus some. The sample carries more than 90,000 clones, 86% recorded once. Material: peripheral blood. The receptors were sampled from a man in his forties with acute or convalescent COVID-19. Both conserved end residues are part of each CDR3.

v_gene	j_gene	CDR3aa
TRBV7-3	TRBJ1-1	CASSLNPTGLMNTEAFF
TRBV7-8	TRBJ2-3	CASSLRTTTDTQYF
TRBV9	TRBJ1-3	CASSVAAGAAGNTIYF
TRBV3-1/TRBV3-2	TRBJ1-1	CASSHETDSLPNTEAFF
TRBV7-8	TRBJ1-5	CASSPIQQGISNQPQHF
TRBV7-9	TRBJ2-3	CASTPTSGSSDTQYF
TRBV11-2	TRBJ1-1	CASSYQRGTEAFF
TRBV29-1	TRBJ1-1	CSVTPRGEAFF
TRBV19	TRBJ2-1	CASTDTPGTEGDNEQFF
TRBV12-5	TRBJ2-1	CASGLALSSGTSYNEQFF
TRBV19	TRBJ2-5	CASSPQGHYSEETQYF
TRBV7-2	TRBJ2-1	CASSQGLAEYNEQFF
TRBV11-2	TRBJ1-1	CASSSTGLYTEAFF
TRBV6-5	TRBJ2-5	CASSTGWSQETQYF
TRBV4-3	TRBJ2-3	CASSQDGTDTQYF
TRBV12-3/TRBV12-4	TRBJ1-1	CASSPGQGAFF
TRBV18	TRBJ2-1	CASSPRVEIMNEQFF
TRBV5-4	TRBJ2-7	CASSPRGSGEQYF
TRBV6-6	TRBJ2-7	CASSYRDRVHEQYF
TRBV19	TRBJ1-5	CASSSQGQSNQPQHF
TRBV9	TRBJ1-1	CASSARLGTEAFF
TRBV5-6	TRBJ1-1	CASSADRVAEAFF
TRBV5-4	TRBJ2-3	CASSLRTGAGDTQYF
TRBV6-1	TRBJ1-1	CASSDPGQGRLNTEAFF
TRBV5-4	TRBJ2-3	CASSLAGRDTDTQYF
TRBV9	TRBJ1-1	CASSVGGGPTEAFF
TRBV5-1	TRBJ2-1	CASSFREGLSGYNEQFF
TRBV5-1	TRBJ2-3	CASSSGQTDTQYF
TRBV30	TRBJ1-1	CAWSRGGAEAFF
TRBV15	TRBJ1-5	CATSRDLRGYGQPQHF
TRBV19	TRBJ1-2	CASAPSGQRVNYGYTF
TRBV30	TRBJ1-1	CAWSVWGGTEAFF
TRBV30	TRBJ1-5	CAWSLQGEQPQHF
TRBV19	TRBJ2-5	CASSPHGTGVGETQYF
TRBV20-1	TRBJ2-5	CSASLLAGETQYF
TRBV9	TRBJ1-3	CASSVRGLGNTIYF
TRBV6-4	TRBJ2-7	CATSRDYGDEQYF